A single sample gave rise to the 2 T cell receptor beta chains below, sequenced in a study of T cell repertoires in cytomegalovirus infection. Antigens for these TCRs are unknown. Each CDR3 protein is one row after TCRdb ran MiXCR on the reads. The table shows hundreds of thousands of distinct CDR3 sequences, with more than 40% occurring only once. Here the sequenced sample was cultured PBMCs, taken from culture after CMV antigen stimulation. All receptors come from a human donor in good health (CMV status not recorded). Some clones in this sample may be carry-over from other donors' samples.

The chain joins TRBV12-3 or TRBV12-4 to TRBJ2-3; 9 bases are a match to TRBD1. V dropped 6 bases and J dropped 4; count of bases not matched to a gene: 8. The CDR3 loop spans 15 amino acids. CDR3 region: CASRPGQGPPDTQYF. CDR3 nucleotides: TGTGCCAGCAGGCCGGGACAGGGACCTCCAGATACGCAGTATTTT.

This clonotype turned up a few times. The CDR3 DNA is TGTGCCAGCAGCCCAGGGGCCCCCCCCGAGACCCAGTACTTC. Amino acids: CASSPGAPPETQYF. This chain links TRBV7-2 with TRBJ2-5; a possible D gene is TRBD1 (6 bases). Trimming took 5 bases from V and 5 from J, leaving 15 bases between them. Germline V gives CDR1 SGHTA, CDR2 FQGNSA. The CDR3 runs to 14 residues.